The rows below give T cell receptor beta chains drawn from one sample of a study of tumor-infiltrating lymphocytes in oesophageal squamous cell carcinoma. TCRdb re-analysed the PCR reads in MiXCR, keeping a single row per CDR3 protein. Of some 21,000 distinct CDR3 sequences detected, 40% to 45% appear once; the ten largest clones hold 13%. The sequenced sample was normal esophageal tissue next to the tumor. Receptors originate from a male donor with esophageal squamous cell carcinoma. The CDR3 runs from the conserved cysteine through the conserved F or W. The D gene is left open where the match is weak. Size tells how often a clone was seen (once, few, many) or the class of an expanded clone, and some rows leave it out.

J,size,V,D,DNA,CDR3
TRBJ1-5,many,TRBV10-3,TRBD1,TGTGCCATCAAAGGGGGCGAGGGGAATCAGCCCCAGCATTTT,CAIKGGEGNQPQHF
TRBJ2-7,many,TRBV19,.,TGTGCCAGTAGTGCCGGAGCCTACGAGCAGTACTTC,CASSAGAYEQYF
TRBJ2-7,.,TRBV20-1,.,TGCAGTGCTAGAAAAGGCCTTACTTTGACCGAAACACTGAGAAGAAATGAGCAGTACTTC,CSARKGLTLTETLRRNEQYF
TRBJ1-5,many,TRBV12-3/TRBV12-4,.,TGTGCCAGCAGTTTCGGTGGAAATCAGCCCCAGCATTTT,CASSFGGNQPQHF
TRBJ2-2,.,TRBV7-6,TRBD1,TGTGCTAGCAGCTGGGACAGGACCGCCGGGGAGCTGTTTTTT,CASSWDRTAGELFF
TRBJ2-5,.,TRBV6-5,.,TGTGCCAGCAGTTACGGGCAGGGCCAAGAGACCCAGTACTTC,CASSYGQGQETQYF
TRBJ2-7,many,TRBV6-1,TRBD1,TGTGCCAGCACCCAAAATCGGGGACAGGTCAATTCACCCCTCCACTTC,CASTQNRGQVNSPLHF
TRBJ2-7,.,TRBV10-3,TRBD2,TGTGCCATCAGTGGACTAGCGGGAGAATCCAATGAGCAGTACTTC,CAISGLAGESNEQYF
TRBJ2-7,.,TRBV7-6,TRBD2,TGTGCCAGCAGCTTCCAGCGGGGGAGCTCCTACGAGCAGTACTTC,CASSFQRGSSYEQYF
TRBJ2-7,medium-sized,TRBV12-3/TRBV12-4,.,TGTGCCAGCAGTTTAGGGCCAGGGGAATCCTACGAGCAGTACTTC,CASSLGPGESYEQYF
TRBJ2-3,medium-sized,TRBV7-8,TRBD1,TGTGCCAGCAGCAACCGGGACAGGGGTGCAGATACGCAGTATTTT,CASSNRDRGADTQYF
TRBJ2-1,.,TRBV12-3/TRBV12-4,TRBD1,TGTGCCAGCAGTTTATCGGGACAGGGCTACAATGAGCAGTTCTTC,CASSLSGQGYNEQFF
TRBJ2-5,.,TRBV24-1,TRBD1,TGTGCCACCAGTGGCCAGGGGGCGTGGGAGACCCAGTACTTC,CATSGQGAWETQYF
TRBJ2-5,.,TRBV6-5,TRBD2,TGTGCCAGCACTCTAGCGGGAGGGGAGACCCAGTACTTC,CASTLAGGETQYF
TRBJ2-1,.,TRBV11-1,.,TGTGCCAGCAGCTTCGGAGGTGAGGTTGAGACCCAGTTCTTC,CASSFGGEVETQFF
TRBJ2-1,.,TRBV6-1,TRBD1,TGTGCCAGCAGTAGGGGACAGGGGATGCGAGATGAGCAGTTCTTC,CASSRGQGMRDEQFF
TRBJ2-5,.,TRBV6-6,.,TGTGCCAGCAGTTACTCGACGGGGTTCCAAGAGACCCAGTACTTC,CASSYSTGFQETQYF
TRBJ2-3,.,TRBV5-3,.,TGCGCCAGCAGACGGGGGGCAGGGGGTATGGCAGATACGCAGTATTTT,CASRRGAGGMADTQYF
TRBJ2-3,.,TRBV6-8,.,TGTGCCAGCAGTCCCACCGATAGCACAGATACGCAGTATTTT,CASSPTDSTDTQYF
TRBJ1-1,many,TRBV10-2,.,TGCGCCAGCAGTGCCAGAGGACAGTTGGCTTTCTTT,CASSARGQLAFF
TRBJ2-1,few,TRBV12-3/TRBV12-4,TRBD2,TGTGCCAGCAGTCCCCCTCCGGGACTAGCGGGAGGCGGCTCCTACAATGAGCAGTTCTTC,CASSPPPGLAGGGSYNEQFF
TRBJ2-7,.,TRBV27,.,TGTGCCAGCAGTCTTACTGGCAGGGCTACCTACGAGCAGTACTTC,CASSLTGRATYEQYF
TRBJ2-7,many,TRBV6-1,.,TGTGCCAGCAGCCCCCGACTAGTTCCCTACGAGCAGTACTTC,CASSPRLVPYEQYF
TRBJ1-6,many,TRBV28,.,TGTGCCAGCAGTTTCTCGGGGCGGAATTCACCCCTCCACTTT,CASSFSGRNSPLHF
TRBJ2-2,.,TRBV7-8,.,TGTGCCAGCAGCTTAGGGCAGGGATACACCGGGGAGCTGTTTTTT,CASSLGQGYTGELFF
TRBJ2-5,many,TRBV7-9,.,TGTGCCAGCAGCTTCGGATCGGGTCAGGACGAGACCCAGTACTTC,CASSFGSGQDETQYF
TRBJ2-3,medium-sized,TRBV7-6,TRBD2,TGTGCCAGCAGCTCCACAGCGGGAGCTAGCACAGATACGCAGTATTTT,CASSSTAGASTDTQYF
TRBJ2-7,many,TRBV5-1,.,TGCGCCAGCAGCTTGGTCCCGATAATCATGACAGGTGGAGTTTCCTACGAGCAGTACTTC,CASSLVPIIMTGGVSYEQYF
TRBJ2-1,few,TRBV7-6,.,TGTGCCAGCAGCTTAGAATATGAGCAGTTCTTC,CASSLEYEQFF
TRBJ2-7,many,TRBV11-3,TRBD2,TGTGCCAGCAGCTTAGTAGCGACTAGCGGGACCAAAGCCTACGAGCAGTACTTC,CASSLVATSGTKAYEQYF
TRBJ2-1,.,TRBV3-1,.,TGTACCAGCAGCCAAGTGACTGATAGTGAGCAGTTCTTC,CTSSQVTDSEQFF